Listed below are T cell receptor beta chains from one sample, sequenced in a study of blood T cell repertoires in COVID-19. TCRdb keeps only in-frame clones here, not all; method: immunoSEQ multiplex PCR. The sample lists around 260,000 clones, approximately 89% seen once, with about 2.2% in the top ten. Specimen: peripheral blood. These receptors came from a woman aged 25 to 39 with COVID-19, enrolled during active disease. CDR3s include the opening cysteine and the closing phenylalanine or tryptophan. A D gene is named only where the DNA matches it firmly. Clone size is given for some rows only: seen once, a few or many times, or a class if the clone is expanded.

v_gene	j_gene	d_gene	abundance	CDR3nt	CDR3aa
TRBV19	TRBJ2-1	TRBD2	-	TGTGCCAGTAGTAACTTAGCGGGACTAGTAAACAATGAGCAGTTCTTC	CASSNLAGLVNNEQFF
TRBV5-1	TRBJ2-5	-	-	TGCGCCAGCAGTCCGGGTCCCCAAGAGACCCAGTACTTC	CASSPGPQETQYF
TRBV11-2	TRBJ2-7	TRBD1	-	TGTGCCAGCAGCTTAGTCCCTACAGGGGCCTACGAGCAGTACTTC	CASSLVPTGAYEQYF
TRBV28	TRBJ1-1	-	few	TGTGCCAGCAGTTTAACGGCAGGAGAAGCTTTCTTT	CASSLTAGEAFF
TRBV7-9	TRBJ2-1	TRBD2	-	TGTGCCAGCAGCTTAGCGGGGGCTAGCGGGAGACTGGGCAATGAGCAGTTCTTC	CASSLAGASGRLGNEQFF
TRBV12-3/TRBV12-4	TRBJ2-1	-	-	TGTGCCAGCAGTTTCGTGAATGAGCAGTTCTTC	CASSFVNEQFF
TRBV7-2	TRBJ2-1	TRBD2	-	TGTGCCAGCAGGGGGGGACTAGCGGGAAACAATGAGCAGTTCTTC	CASRGGLAGNNEQFF
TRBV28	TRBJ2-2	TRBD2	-	TGTGCCAGCAGTTTAGAGGGACTAGCGGGGGGGAACACCGGGGAGCTGTTTTTT	CASSLEGLAGGNTGELFF
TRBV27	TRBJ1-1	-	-	TGTGCCAGCAGTTTGGCGGGATCGCCCACTGAAGCTTTCTTT	CASSLAGSPTEAFF
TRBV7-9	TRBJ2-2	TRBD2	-	TGTGCCAGCAGCTCCCCGACTAGCGGGAGGGGCACCGGGGAGCTGTTTTTT	CASSSPTSGRGTGELFF
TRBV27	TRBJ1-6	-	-	TGTGCCAGCAGAGCTCCAGGGGTGGCACCCCTCCACTTT	CASRAPGVAPLHF
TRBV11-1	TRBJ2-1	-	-	TGTGCCAGCAGCCCACGACGAGAAACAGGGGAGCAGTTCTTC	CASSPRRETGEQFF
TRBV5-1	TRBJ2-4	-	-	TGCGCCAGCAGCTTGGTGGGCCCCGCGGCCAAAAACATTCAGTACTTC	CASSLVGPAAKNIQYF
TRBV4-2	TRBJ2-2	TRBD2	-	TGTGCCAGCAGCCAAGATCGTCTAAGCGGGGACACCGGGGAGCTGTTTTTT	CASSQDRLSGDTGELFF
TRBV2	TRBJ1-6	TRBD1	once	TGTGCCAGCAGTGAAAGGGCAGGGGGCGATTCACCCCTCCACTTT	CASSERAGGDSPLHF
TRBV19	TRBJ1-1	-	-	TGTGCCAGTAGTATAGGGGGCAGGATGAACACTGAAGCTTTCTTT	CASSIGGRMNTEAFF
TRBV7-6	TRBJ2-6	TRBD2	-	TGTGCCAGCAGCTTAGCAGGACTAGCGGGAGTCGGAGGGGCCAACGTCCTGACTTTC	CASSLAGLAGVGGANVLTF
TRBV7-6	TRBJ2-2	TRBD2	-	TGTGCCAGCAGCTTTGGAACTAGCGGGAGTACCGGGGAGCTGTTTTTT	CASSFGTSGSTGELFF
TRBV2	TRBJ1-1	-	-	TGTGCCAGAAGGGAGTTTAACACTGAAGCTTTCTTT	CARREFNTEAFF
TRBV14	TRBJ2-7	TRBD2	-	TGTGCCAGCAGCCAAGCCCAGCGGGAGGCCTACGAGCAGTACTTC	CASSQAQREAYEQYF
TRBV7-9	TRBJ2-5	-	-	TGTGCCAGCAGCTTATTAAGGGGCGGAAAAGAGACCCAGTACTTC	CASSLLRGGKETQYF
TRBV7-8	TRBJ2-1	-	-	TGTGCCAGCAGCTTAACGGGACAAAGAATATTGAATTCGGGGTCCCTAGGAGAGTTCTTC	CASSLTGQRILNSGSLGEFF
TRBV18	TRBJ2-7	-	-	TGTGCCAGCTCACCGCGACAAGGCTACGAGCAGTACTTC	CASSPRQGYEQYF
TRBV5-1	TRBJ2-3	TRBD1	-	TGCGCCAGCAGCTTGGCAGGGACAGGGAGGGGTGAAGATACGCAGTATTTT	CASSLAGTGRGEDTQYF
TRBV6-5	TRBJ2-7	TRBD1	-	TGTGCCAGCCGACAGGGTGGGGTATCCTACGAGCAGTACTTC	CASRQGGVSYEQYF
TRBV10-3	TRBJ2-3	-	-	TGTGCCATCAGCACCAGGGTGCCAGATACGCAGTATTTT	CAISTRVPDTQYF
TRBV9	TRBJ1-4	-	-	TGTGCCAGCAGCGAGGGGTGGGCGGTCGGAAAACTGTTTTTT	CASSEGWAVGKLFF
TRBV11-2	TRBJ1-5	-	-	TGTGCCAGCAGCTTAGTCAAGCGTTGGTCGAATCAGCCCCAGCATTTT	CASSLVKRWSNQPQHF
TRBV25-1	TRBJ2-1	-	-	TGTGCCAGCAGTGTGACTAGCTCCTACAATGAGCAGTTCTTC	CASSVTSSYNEQFF
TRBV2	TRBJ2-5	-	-	TGTGCCAGCAGTGGCCAGTCGGGGTACCAAGAGACCCAGTACTTC	CASSGQSGYQETQYF
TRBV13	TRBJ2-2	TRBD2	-	TGTGCCAGCAGCCTACGACTAGCGGGAGTCGCTACCGGGGAGCTGTTTTTT	CASSLRLAGVATGELFF
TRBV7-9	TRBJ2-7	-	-	TGTGCCAGCAGCTTAGATTTCCTCGAGCAGTACTTC	CASSLDFLEQYF
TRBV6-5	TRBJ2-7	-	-	TGTGCCAGCAGTTACTTGGCGGGCTCCGGCGAGCAGTACTTC	CASSYLAGSGEQYF
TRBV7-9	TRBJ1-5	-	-	TGTGCCAGCAGCCCGGGTGAGGCTACCCAGCATTTT	CASSPGEATQHF
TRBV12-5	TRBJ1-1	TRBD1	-	TGTGCTAGTGGTTTGGGAGGGACAGTTAACACTGAAGCTTTCTTT	CASGLGGTVNTEAFF
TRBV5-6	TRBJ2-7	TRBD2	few	TGTGCCAGCAGCTATGGGACTAGCGGGAGTGAGTACTTC	CASSYGTSGSEYF
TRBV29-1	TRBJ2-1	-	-	TGCAGCGTTGAAGCTATCTACAATGAGCAGTTCTTC	CSVEAIYNEQFF
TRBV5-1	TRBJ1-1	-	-	TGCGCCAGCGCCACCTTGGCGGGGACTGAAGCTTTCTTT	CASATLAGTEAFF
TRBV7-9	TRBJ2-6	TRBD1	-	TGTGCCAGCAGCGCCGGGACAGGGAACATTGGGGCCAACGTCCTGACTTTC	CASSAGTGNIGANVLTF
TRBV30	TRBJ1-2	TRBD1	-	TGTGCCTGGAGTGTAAGAACAGGGGATAGCGGCTACACCTTC	CAWSVRTGDSGYTF
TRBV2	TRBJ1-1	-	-	TGTGCCAGCAGTACAGACAGGTTCCAGGGGAACACTGAAGCTTTCTTT	CASSTDRFQGNTEAFF
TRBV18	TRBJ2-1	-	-	TGTGCCAGCTCACCTCTAGCGCGACCCTACAATGAGCAGTTCTTC	CASSPLARPYNEQFF
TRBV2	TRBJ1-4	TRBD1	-	TGTGCCAGCAGCGCGGACAGGGGCCAATATGAAAAACTGTTTTTT	CASSADRGQYEKLFF
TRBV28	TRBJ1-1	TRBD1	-	TGTGCCAGCGGACCTTGGACAGGGCGTTTCACTGAAGCTTTCTTT	CASGPWTGRFTEAFF
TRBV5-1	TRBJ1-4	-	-	TGCGCCAGCAGCTCTACAGGGCAGAATGAAAAACTGTTTTTT	CASSSTGQNEKLFF
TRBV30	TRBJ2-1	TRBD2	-	TGTGCCTGGAGTGTAGCGGGGATAAATGAGCAGTTCTTC	CAWSVAGINEQFF
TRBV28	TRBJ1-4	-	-	TGTGCCAGCAGACTACAGGGTCCCAGGGCTAATGAAAAACTGTTTTTT	CASRLQGPRANEKLFF
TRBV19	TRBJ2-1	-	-	TGTGCCAGTAGTATTGGGGGCAGGGGATTCTACAATGAGCAGTTCTTC	CASSIGGRGFYNEQFF
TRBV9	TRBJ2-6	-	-	TGTGCCAGCAGCGTATTGGGGCAAAGGACCATTGGCTCTGGGGCCAACGTCCTGACTTTC	CASSVLGQRTIGSGANVLTF
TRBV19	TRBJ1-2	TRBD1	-	TGTGCCAGTAGTCCCGGACAGGGGCTTCCCTATGGCTACACCTTC	CASSPGQGLPYGYTF
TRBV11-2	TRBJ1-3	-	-	TGTGCCAGCAGCTTAGATCACGGTTCTGGAAACACCATATATTTT	CASSLDHGSGNTIYF